These 27 T cell receptor beta chains came from one sample sequenced in a study of blood T cells in healthy people across ages. Then a second PCR, running roughly 7 to 11 cycles, was carried out with a sample-barcoded 5' primer and a J-beta primer mix. TCRdb itself ran the 5' RACE reads through MiXCR, one entry per CDR3 protein. The sample carries some 1.8 million distinct CDR3 sequences, about 39% recorded once. Sequenced: blood. Source of these receptors: a human donor in good health.

The sample holds a few counts of this clonotype. The CDR3 region is CASSLTVAAREKLFF. The CDR3, as DNA: TGCGCCAGCAGCTTGACGGTAGCGGCAAGGGAAAAACTGTTTTTT. The chain links TRBV5-1 to TRBJ1-4; D not certain. Trimming stripped 1 base from V and 8 bases from J, with 15 bases between. Germline V CDR1 and CDR2: SGHRS, YFSETQ. This CDR3 region has 15 residues.

This clonotype was detected many times. CDR3 nucleotide sequence: TGTGCCAGCTCACCACCCTCGACAGGGTCAGATACGCAGTATTTT. Its translation is CASSPPSTGSDTQYF. V usage is TRBV18 and J usage is TRBJ2-3; 7 bases line up with TRBD1. V was clipped by 0 bases and J by 4 bases; unmatched bases: 4. This CDR3 has 15 amino acids. Germline CDR1 is KGHSH and CDR2 is LQKENI. Together with reference TRBV18 and TRBJ2-3, the CDR3 gives the full variable domain: NAGVMQNPRHLVRRRGQEARLRCSPMKGHSHVYWYRQLPEEGLKFMVYLQKENIIDESGMPKERFSAEFPKEGPSILRIQQVVRGDSAAYFCASSPPSTGSDTQYFGPGTRLTVL.

This chain's CDR3 is CAISESGRQGAFLPQHF. The CDR3 bases are TGTGCCATCAGTGAGTCAGGGAGACAGGGGGCATTTCTGCCCCAGCATTTT. V gene TRBV10-3 combines with J gene TRBJ1-5; 10 bases are shared with TRBD1. Trimming at V came to 0 bases and at J to 9 bases, leaving 11 bases not matched to a gene. The CDR3 has 17 amino acids. Germline CDR1 reads ENHRY; CDR2 reads SYGVKD.

The chain couples TRBV5-1 to TRBJ2-1, with 8 bases lining up with TRBD2. The J segment lost 9 bases and the V segment lost 3 bases, leaving 14 bases of the junction unmatched. The CDR3 has 16 amino acids. CDR1 SGHRS and CDR2 YFSETQ come from the germline V gene. The DNA of the CDR3 is TGCGCCAGCAGCTGGATTACCGGGACTAGTCAGGGTGAGCAGTTCTTC. This translates into CASSWITGTSQGEQFF.

The chain couples TRBV6-1 to TRBJ2-1; D possibly corresponds to TRBD2 (5 bases). Germline V gene lookup returns CDR1 MNHNS and CDR2 SASEGT. Trimming took off 6 bases at V and 9 bases at J, with 30 bases between the two ends. The CDR3 runs to 18 residues. The CDR3 reads CASSPTDYYAWGNGEQFF. In nucleotides, the CDR3 is TGTGCCAGCAGCCCGACTGACTATTATGCGTGGGGTAATGGTGAGCAGTTCTTC.

The V call is TRBV10-3, the J call TRBJ1-2, with D unclear. V was shortened by 0 bases and J by 7 bases, with 12 bases between the two germline ends. Looked up from germline, CDR1 is ENHRY and CDR2 is SYGVKD. CDR3 length equals 14 residues. CDR3 DNA sequence: TGTGCCATCAGTGAGTCAACATTTGCCGGTGGCTACACCTTC. Translated, it gives CAISESTFAGGYTF.

This sequence joins TRBV12-3 or TRBV12-4 and TRBJ1-2; 7 bases are shared with TRBD1. The V and J ends lost 8 bases and 4 bases, in that order; junction bases with no gene match: 7. CDR3 size: 13 residues. In nucleotides, the CDR3 is TGTGCCAGCGGACGGGACAGCCTCTATGGCTACACCTTC. It specifies CASGRDSLYGYTF.

The chain employs TRBV7-2 and TRBJ2-1, with 8 bases matching TRBD1. The germline CDR1 and CDR2 sequences are SGHTA and FQGNSA. The CDR3 totals 14 residues. Trimming took 5 bases from V and 4 from J; bases not matched to a gene: 4. DNA of the CDR3: TGTGCCAGCAGCAATCAGGGGGCATACAATGAGCAGTTCTTC. Amino acid sequence: CASSNQGAYNEQFF.

The CDR3: CSVKADRGEQYF. Written as DNA, the CDR3 is TGCAGCGTTAAAGCCGACAGGGGCGAGCAGTACTTC. The chain employs TRBV29-1 and TRBJ2-5; 8 bases agree with TRBD1. The last part of the DNA fits TRBJ2-7 better; the J call may be wrong. The length of the CDR3 is 12 residues. CDR1 SQVTM and CDR2 ANQGSEA come from the germline V gene.

The chain joins TRBV12-3 or TRBV12-4 to TRBJ1-5, with 8 bases matching TRBD1. The CDR3 is made up of 15 amino acids. Trimming at V came to 3 bases and at J to 8 bases, leaving 9 bases not matched to a gene. The DNA of the CDR3 is TGTGCCAGCAGTTTGGTCAGGGGGCGCGAAGAGCCCCAGCATTTT. It encodes CASSLVRGREEPQHF.

This clonotype has only a few counts. This chain links TRBV5-6 with TRBJ1-2; D gene ambiguous. V dropped 3 bases and J dropped 6 bases, with 15 bases sitting between them. The CDR3 is 14 amino acids. The germline CDR1 and CDR2 sequences are SGHDT and YYEEEE. The CDR3 DNA sequence: TGTGCCAGCAGCTCCGACGGTTATTCAGATGGCTACACCTTC. It yields the protein CASSSDGYSDGYTF.

The genes are TRBV6-6 and TRBJ2-1, with TRBD1 matching over 9 bases. The CDR3 extends over 17 amino acids. Germline loops: CDR1 MNHNY, CDR2 SVGAGI (reference sequence). V shed 4 bases, J shed 4 bases, and the junction held 11 bases outside the gene matches. CDR3 in amino acids: CASSSLSGTGSYNEQFF. The CDR3 DNA follows: TGTGCCAGCAGTTCCCTGAGTGGGACAGGGTCGTACAATGAGCAGTTCTTC.

The V call is TRBV5-1, the J call TRBJ2-5; D may be TRBD1 or TRBD2 (5 bases each). This CDR3 is 14 amino acids long. The ends were cut back, 0 bases at V and 5 bases at J, with 11 bases in the middle. Germline V gene data show CDR1 as SGHRS and CDR2 as YFSETQ. In nucleotides, the CDR3 is TGCGCCAGCAGCTTGGATCCGGGGACGGAGACCCAGTACTTC. This translates into CASSLDPGTETQYF.

The chain links TRBV7-2 to TRBJ2-5; maybe TRBD2 (5 bases). Germline V CDR1 and CDR2: SGHTA, FQGNSA. Between the trimmed V and J ends, which lost 3 bases and 2 bases, there was a span of 7 bases. The CDR3 consists of 13 residues. The CDR3 DNA is TGTGCCAGCAGCTTCTTAGCGCAAGAGACCCAGTACTTC. This codes for CASSFLAQETQYF.

This clonotype was observed a few times. V and J are TRBV24-1 and TRBJ1-2; the D is unclear. The CDR3 has 17 amino acids. Germline V gene lookup returns CDR1 KGHDR and CDR2 SFDVKD. Between the trimmed V and J ends, which lost 4 bases and 6 bases, there was a span of 23 bases. The CDR3 protein is CATSEIGGRPTKNGYTF. The CDR3 DNA follows: TGTGCCACCAGTGAGATTGGAGGGCGTCCAACCAAAAATGGCTACACCTTC.

V usage is TRBV29-1 and J usage is TRBJ1-2; 8 nucleotides agree with TRBD1. This CDR3 is built from 14 residues. V trimming: 6 bases; J trimming: 0 bases; junction bases outside the gene matches: 6. Germline CDR1 SQVTM, CDR2 ANQGSEA. Here the CDR3 reads CSVRTGLTNYGYTF. The CDR3 DNA follows: TGCAGCGTAAGGACAGGGCTTACTAACTATGGCTACACCTTC.

The chain uses TRBV20-1 and TRBJ2-5; D might be TRBD2 (6 bases). The CDR3 runs 14 residues. CDR1 and CDR2 from the germline V gene are DFQATT and SNEGSKA (reference sequence). V lost 2 bases and J lost 5, with 15 bases in between. CDR3 DNA: TGCAGTGCTAGATTAGGTACCCGGGGGGAGACCCAGTACTTC. Its protein is CSARLGTRGETQYF.

This clonotype was seen a few times. The CDR3 DNA sequence: TGCAGTGCCCTGACAGGCCGTGGCTATGGCTACACCTTC. Its protein product is CSALTGRGYGYTF. The chain uses TRBV20-1 and TRBJ1-2; TRBD1 is a possible D gene (6 bases). The CDR3 spans 13 residues. CDR1 is DFQATT, CDR2 SNEGSKA, per germline (reference sequence). Trimming removed 6 bases from V and 4 bases from J, with 15 bases in between.

This clonotype was observed a handful of times. This chain uses TRBV7-2 with TRBJ2-3; D is undetermined. V was pared by 5 bases and J by 6 bases, with 9 bases between. Germline CDR1 reads SGHTA; CDR2 reads FQGNSA. CDR3 length equals 12 residues. Here the CDR3 DNA reads TGTGCCAGCAGCCCTTTCTCGGATACGCAGTATTTT. Protein sequence: CASSPFSDTQYF.

The chain combines TRBV5-1 with TRBJ2-5; D is uncertain. Germline V gene lookup returns CDR1 SGHRS and CDR2 YFSETQ. CDR3 size: 13 residues. V lost 4 bases and J lost 5, with 12 bases in between. CDR3 protein: CASSNPSSETQYF. CDR3 DNA: TGCGCCAGCAGCAACCCATCGTCCGAGACCCAGTACTTC.

Ten or more counts support this clonotype. This chain connects TRBV6-5 to TRBJ2-7; D is tentatively TRBD1 or TRBD2 (6 bases each). Deletions cut 2 bases from V and 7 bases from J, with 15 bases between. Germline V CDR1 and CDR2: MNHEY, SVGAGI. The CDR3 totals 14 residues. Written as DNA, the CDR3 is TGTGCCAGCAGTTACGCGAGGGGGGTAGGGGAGCAGTACTTC. Its translation is CASSYARGVGEQYF.

This clonotype was detected a few times. The V and J genes are TRBV4-1 and TRBJ2-1, with D perhaps matching TRBD1 or TRBD2 (5 bases each). Trimming cost V 4 bases and J 5 bases, with 18 bases left between them. Germline lookup yields CDR1 MGHRA and CDR2 YSYEKL. The CDR3 runs to 16 residues. The CDR3 spells CASSPEGSGAHNEQFF. In DNA form, the CDR3 reads TGCGCCAGCAGCCCCGAGGGGAGCGGCGCACACAATGAGCAGTTCTTC.

The chain employs TRBV4-2 and TRBJ2-1; 9 bases map to TRBD2. Germline values: CDR1 LGHNA, CDR2 YNFKEQ. J lost 5 bases, V lost 1 base, and 6 bases had no gene match. The CDR3 runs to 16 residues. The CDR3 DNA follows: TGTGCCAGCAGCCAAGTTATGATAGCGGGGGACAATGAGCAGTTCTTC. Protein: CASSQVMIAGDNEQFF.

This clonotype has more than one count but fewer than ten. V gene TRBV6-2 or TRBV6-3 combines with J gene TRBJ2-5; either TRBD1 or TRBD2 may fit D (5 bases each). V lost 7 bases to trimming and J lost 4 bases, with 10 bases between them. The CDR3 contains 12 residues. Germline V gene data show CDR1 as MNHEY and CDR2 as SVGEGT. Here the CDR3 DNA reads TGTGCCAGCAAGAGGGGTGGAGAGACCCAGTACTTC. Its translation: CASKRGGETQYF.

The V call is TRBV7-9, the J call TRBJ1-2; 8 bases are a match to TRBD1. CDR1 and CDR2 (germline): SEHNR, FQNEAQ (reference sequence). With V trimmed by 8 bases and J by 2 bases, 19 bases remained unmatched. This CDR3 is built from 18 residues. DNA of the CDR3: TGTGCCAGCCAGCGCGGGTCGGTGGACAGGGTAGCGAACTATGGCTACACCTTC. Its protein is CASQRGSVDRVANYGYTF.

This clonotype was detected a few times. The rearrangement joins TRBV12-3 or TRBV12-4 to TRBJ1-5; TRBD1 is a possible D gene (6 bases). V lost 6 bases, J lost 0 bases, and 9 bases lay in between. This CDR3 is built from 14 residues. CDR3 loop: CASRIGGSNQPQHF. The CDR3 DNA reads TGTGCCAGCAGAATAGGGGGTAGCAATCAGCCCCAGCATTTT.

The chain is built from TRBV7-9 and TRBJ1-1; 7 bases fit TRBD1. V gave up 5 bases and J gave up 5 bases; unmatched junction bases: 8. From germline, CDR1 is SEHNR and CDR2 FQNEAQ (reference sequence). The CDR3 is made up of 14 amino acids. The CDR3 nucleotides read TGTGCCAGCAGCGAAAACAGGGGCGCTACTGAAGCTTTCTTT. Translating gives CASSENRGATEAFF.